These 7 T cell receptor beta chains were sequenced from one sample in a study of blood T cell repertoires in COVID-19. TCRdb keeps only in-frame clones here, not all; method: immunoSEQ multiplex PCR. The data contain over 200,000 clones, under 90% of them singletons. Sequencing was done on a sample of peripheral blood. These receptors originate from a man in his sixties who had recovered from COVID-19.

Here the CDR3 reads CASSQVAYGYTF. The CDR3 DNA sequence: TGTGCCAGCAGCCAAGTAGCCTATGGCTACACCTTC. The genes are TRBV3-1 (or the pseudogene TRBV3-2) and TRBJ1-2; D unclear. This CDR3 is 12 amino acids long. Per germline, CDR1 LGHDT and CDR2 YNNKEL (reference sequence). V was clipped by 1 base and J by 4 bases, with 4 bases between them.

The rearrangement uses TRBV5-4 and TRBJ1-2; a weak D match, TRBD1 (6 bases). CDR1 and CDR2 (germline): SGHNT, YYREEE (reference sequence). The CDR3 is made up of 15 amino acids. Trimming removed 4 bases at V and 3 bases at J, with 16 bases between. In nucleotides, the CDR3 is TGTGCCAGCAGCACAGGGTCTACAAGGGACTATGGCTACACCTTC. This encodes CASSTGSTRDYGYTF.

V and J are TRBV25-1 and TRBJ1-3; unclear D gene. Germline CDR1 reads MGHDK; CDR2 reads SYGVNS. V lost 2 bases and J 0 bases, leaving 17 bases between the germline ends. The CDR3 has 18 residues. CDR3 in DNA: TGTGCCAGCAGTGAAGGCCTCGGTCGCGGCGGCTCTGGAAACACCATATATTTT. This gives the protein CASSEGLGRGGSGNTIYF.

The J gene is TRBJ1-2, the V gene TRBV4-2; 7 bases are a match to TRBD1. The ends lost 0 bases at V and 7 bases at J; junction bases unmatched: 14. The V gene's germline CDR1 is LGHNA and CDR2 YNFKEQ. The CDR3 length is 17 residues. CDR3 amino acids: CASSQEISHRGSFGYTF. The DNA for the CDR3 is TGTGCCAGCAGCCAAGAAATCAGCCACAGGGGTTCTTTTGGCTACACCTTC.

The chain links TRBV25-1 to TRBJ2-3; possibly TRBD1 for D (5 bases). Germline CDR1 is MGHDK and CDR2 is SYGVNS. The CDR3 has 12 residues. Trimming stripped 2 bases from V and 6 bases from J, with 6 bases between. CDR3 in amino acids: CASSETGDTQYF. Written as DNA, the CDR3 is TGTGCCAGCAGTGAAACAGGTGATACGCAGTATTTT.

The V and J genes are TRBV28 and TRBJ2-7, with 8 bases lining up with TRBD2. This CDR3 region has 14 residues. Germline-derived CDR1 and CDR2 are MDHEN and SYDVKM. V was pared by 5 bases and J by 2 bases, with 5 bases of the junction left unmatched. DNA for the CDR3: TGTGCCAGCAGTCCCCCGGGACTAGCCTACGAGCAGTACTTC. Translation gives CASSPPGLAYEQYF.

The chain has TRBV10-3 and TRBJ2-7, with 8 bases identical to TRBD1. Trimming took 5 bases from V and 7 from J; bases not matched to a gene: 7. The CDR3 totals 13 residues. Germline V gene data show CDR1 as ENHRY and CDR2 as SYGVKD. The CDR3 is CAISSTGGREQYF. In DNA, the CDR3 is TGTGCCATCAGTAGTACAGGGGGGAGAGAGCAGTACTTC.